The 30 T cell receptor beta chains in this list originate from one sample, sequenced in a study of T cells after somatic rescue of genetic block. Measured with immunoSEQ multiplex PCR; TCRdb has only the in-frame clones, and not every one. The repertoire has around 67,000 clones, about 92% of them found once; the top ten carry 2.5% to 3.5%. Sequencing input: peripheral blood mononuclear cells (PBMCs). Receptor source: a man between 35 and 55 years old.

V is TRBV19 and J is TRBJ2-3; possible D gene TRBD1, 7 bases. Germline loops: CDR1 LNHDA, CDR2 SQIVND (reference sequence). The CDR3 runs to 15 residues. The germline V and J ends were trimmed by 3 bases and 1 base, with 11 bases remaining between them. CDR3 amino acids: CASSIRRGGTDTQYF. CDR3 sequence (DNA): TGTGCCAGTAGTATCCGCAGGGGGGGCACAGATACGCAGTATTTT.

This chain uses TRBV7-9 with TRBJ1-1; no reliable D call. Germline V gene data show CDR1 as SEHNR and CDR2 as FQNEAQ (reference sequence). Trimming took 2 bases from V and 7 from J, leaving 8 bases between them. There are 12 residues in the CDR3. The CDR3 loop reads CASSLYAREAFF. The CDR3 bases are TGTGCCAGCAGCTTATATGCCCGTGAAGCTTTCTTT.

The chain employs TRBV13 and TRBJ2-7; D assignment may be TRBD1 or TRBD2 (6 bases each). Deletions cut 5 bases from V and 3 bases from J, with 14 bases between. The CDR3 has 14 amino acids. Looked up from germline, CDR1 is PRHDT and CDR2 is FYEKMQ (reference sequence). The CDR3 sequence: CASSAGGGDYEQYF. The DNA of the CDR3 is TGTGCCAGCAGCGCCGGGGGCGGAGACTACGAGCAGTACTTC.

The CDR3 here is CASSLDPSGTEAFF. The CDR3 DNA is TGCGCCAGCAGCCTAGACCCTTCCGGCACTGAAGCTTTCTTT. The J gene is TRBJ1-1, the V gene TRBV5-1, with D uncertain. The length of the CDR3 is 14 residues. With 4 bases removed from V and 4 bases from J, the gap between germline ends came to 14 bases. Germline assignment: CDR1 SGHRS and CDR2 YFSETQ.

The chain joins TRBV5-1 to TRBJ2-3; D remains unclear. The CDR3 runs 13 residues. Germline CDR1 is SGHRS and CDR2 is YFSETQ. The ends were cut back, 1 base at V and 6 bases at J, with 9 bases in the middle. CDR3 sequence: CASSLSGDDTQYF. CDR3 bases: TGCGCCAGCAGCTTGTCCGGTGACGATACGCAGTATTTT.

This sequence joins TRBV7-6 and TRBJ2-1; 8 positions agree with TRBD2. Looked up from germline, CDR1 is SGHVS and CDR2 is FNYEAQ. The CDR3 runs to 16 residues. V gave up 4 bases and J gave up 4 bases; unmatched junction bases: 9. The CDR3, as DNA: TGTGCCAGCAGCTCCGGACCCAGCGGGGGTTACAATGAGCAGTTCTTC. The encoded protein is CASSSGPSGGYNEQFF. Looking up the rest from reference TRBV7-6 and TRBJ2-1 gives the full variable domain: GAGVSQSPRYKVTKRGQDVALRCDPISGHVSLYWYRQALGQGPEFLTYFNYEAQQDKSGLPNDRFSAERPEGSISTLTIQRTEQRDSAMYRCASSSGPSGGYNEQFFGPGTRLTVL.

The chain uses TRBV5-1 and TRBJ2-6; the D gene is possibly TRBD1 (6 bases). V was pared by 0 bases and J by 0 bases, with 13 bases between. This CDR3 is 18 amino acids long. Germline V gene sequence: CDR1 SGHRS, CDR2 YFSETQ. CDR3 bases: TGCGCCAGCAGCTTGGATGCAGGGACACCCTCTGGGGCCAACGTCCTGACTTTC. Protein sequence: CASSLDAGTPSGANVLTF.

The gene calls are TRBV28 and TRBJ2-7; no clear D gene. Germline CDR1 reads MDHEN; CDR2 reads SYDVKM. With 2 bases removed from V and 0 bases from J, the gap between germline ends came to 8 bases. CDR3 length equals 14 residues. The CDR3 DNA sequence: TGTGCCAGCAGTTTAGGTTTGGACTCCTACGAGCAGTACTTC. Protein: CASSLGLDSYEQYF.

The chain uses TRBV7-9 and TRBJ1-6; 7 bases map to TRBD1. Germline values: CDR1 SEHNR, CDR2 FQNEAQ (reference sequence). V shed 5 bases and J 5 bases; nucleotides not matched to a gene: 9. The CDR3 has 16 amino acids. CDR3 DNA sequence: TGTGCCAGCAGCCAGGGGGGGGTGAGAAATAATTCACCCCTCCACTTT. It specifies CASSQGGVRNNSPLHF.

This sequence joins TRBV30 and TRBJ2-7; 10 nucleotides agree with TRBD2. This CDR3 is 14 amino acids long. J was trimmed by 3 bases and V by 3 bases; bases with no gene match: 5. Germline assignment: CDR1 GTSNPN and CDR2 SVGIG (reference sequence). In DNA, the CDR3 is TGTGCCTGGAGCGCGCTAGCGGGGGACTACGAGCAGTACTTC. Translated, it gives CAWSALAGDYEQYF. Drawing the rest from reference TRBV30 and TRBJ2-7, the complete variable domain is SQTIHQWPATLVQPVGSPLSLECTVEGTSNPNLYWYRQAAGRGLQLLFYSVGIGQISSEVPQNLSASRPQDRQFILSSKKLLLSDSGFYLCAWSALAGDYEQYFGPGTRLTVT.

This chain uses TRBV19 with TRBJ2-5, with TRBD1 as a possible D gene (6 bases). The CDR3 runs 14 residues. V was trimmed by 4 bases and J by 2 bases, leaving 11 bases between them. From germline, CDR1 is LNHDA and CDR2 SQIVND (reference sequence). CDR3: CASSRGQSQETQYF. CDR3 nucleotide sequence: TGTGCCAGTAGTAGAGGACAGAGTCAAGAGACCCAGTACTTC. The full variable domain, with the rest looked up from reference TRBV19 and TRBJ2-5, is DGGITQSPKYLFRKEGQNVTLSCEQNLNHDAMYWYRQDPGQGLRLIYYSQIVNDFQKGDIAEGYSVSREKKESFPLTVTSAQKNPTAFYLCASSRGQSQETQYFGPGTRLLVL.

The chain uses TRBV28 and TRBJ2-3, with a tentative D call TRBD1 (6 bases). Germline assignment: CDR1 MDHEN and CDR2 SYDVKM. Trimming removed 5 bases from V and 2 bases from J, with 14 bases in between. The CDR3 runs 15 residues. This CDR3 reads CASSGYRDNTDTQYF. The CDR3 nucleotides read TGTGCCAGCAGTGGATACCGGGACAACACAGATACGCAGTATTTT.

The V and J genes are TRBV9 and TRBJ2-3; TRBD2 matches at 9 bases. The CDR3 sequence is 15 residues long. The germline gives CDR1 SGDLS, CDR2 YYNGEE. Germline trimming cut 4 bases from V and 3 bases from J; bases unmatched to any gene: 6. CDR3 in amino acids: CASSYSGSDTDTQYF. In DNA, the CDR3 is TGTGCCAGCAGCTATAGCGGGAGCGATACAGATACGCAGTATTTT.

The CDR3 is CASSLVRDGGRPQHF. CDR3 bases: TGTGCCAGCAGCTTAGTTCGGGACGGAGGCAGGCCCCAGCATTTT. This chain connects TRBV7-6 to TRBJ1-5; D is perhaps TRBD1 (5 bases). This CDR3 has 15 amino acids. V dropped 1 base and J dropped 9 bases, with 16 bases sitting between them. Germline-derived CDR1 and CDR2 are SGHVS and FNYEAQ.

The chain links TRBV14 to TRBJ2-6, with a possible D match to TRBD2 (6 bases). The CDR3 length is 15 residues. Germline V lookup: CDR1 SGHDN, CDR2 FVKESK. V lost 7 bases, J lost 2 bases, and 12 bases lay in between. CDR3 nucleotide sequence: TGTGCCAGCAAGCGGTGGGGGGCTGGGGCCAACGTCCTGACTTTC. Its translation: CASKRWGAGANVLTF. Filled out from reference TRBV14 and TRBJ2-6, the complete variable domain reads EAGVTQFPSHSVIEKGQTVTLRCDPISGHDNLYWYRRVMGKEIKFLLHFVKESKQDESGMPNNRFLAERTGGTYSTLKVQPAELEDSGVYFCASKRWGAGANVLTFGAGSRLTVL.

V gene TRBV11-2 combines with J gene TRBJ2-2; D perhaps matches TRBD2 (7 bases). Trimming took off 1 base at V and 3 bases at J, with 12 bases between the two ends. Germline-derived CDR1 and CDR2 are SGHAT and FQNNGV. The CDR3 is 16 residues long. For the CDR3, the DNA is TGTGCCAGCAGCTTAGGTTTAGGGGGGGACACCGGGGAGCTGTTTTTT. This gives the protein CASSLGLGGDTGELFF.

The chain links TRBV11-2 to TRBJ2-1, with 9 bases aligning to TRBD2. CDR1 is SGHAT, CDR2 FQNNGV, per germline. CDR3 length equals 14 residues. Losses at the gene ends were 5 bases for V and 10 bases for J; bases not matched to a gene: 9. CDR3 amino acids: CASSLGTSSREQFF. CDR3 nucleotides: TGTGCCAGCAGCCTTGGGACTAGCTCAAGGGAGCAGTTCTTC.

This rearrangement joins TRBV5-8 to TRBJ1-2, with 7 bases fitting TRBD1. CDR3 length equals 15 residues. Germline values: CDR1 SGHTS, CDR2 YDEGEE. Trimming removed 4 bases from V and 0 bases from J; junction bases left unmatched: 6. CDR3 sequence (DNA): TGTGCCAGCAGCCCGACAGGGACGGCTAACTATGGCTACACCTTC. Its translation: CASSPTGTANYGYTF.

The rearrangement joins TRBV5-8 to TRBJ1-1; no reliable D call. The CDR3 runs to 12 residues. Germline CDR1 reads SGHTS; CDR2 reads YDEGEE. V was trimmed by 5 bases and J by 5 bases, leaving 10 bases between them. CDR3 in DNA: TGTGCCAGCAGTCAGAGGGAGACTGAAGCTTTCTTT. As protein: CASSQRETEAFF.

The CDR3 is CASSWEGLAGGKTYEQYF. Here the CDR3 DNA reads TGTGCCAGCAGCTGGGAGGGACTAGCGGGAGGGAAAACCTACGAGCAGTACTTC. This chain connects TRBV5-6 to TRBJ2-7; 16 bases line up with TRBD2. The CDR3 is 18 amino acids. The V gene's germline CDR1 is SGHDT and CDR2 YYEEEE. V lost 3 bases and J lost 2; bases outside the gene matches: 8. Complete variable domain (other parts from reference TRBV5-6 and TRBJ2-7): DAGVTQSPTHLIKTRGQQVTLRCSPKSGHDTVSWYQQALGQGPQFIFQYYEEEERQRGNFPDRFSGHQFPNYSSELNVNALLLGDSALYLCASSWEGLAGGKTYEQYFGPGTRLTVT.

CDR3 region: CASTLDRVTGELFF. DNA for the CDR3: TGTGCCAGTACCCTGGACAGGGTCACCGGGGAGCTGTTTTTT. The rearrangement links TRBV19 to TRBJ2-2, with 8 bases aligning to TRBD1. The J segment lost 4 bases and the V segment lost 7 bases, leaving 5 bases of the junction unmatched. Germline-derived CDR1 and CDR2 are LNHDA and SQIVND (reference sequence). There are 14 residues in the CDR3.

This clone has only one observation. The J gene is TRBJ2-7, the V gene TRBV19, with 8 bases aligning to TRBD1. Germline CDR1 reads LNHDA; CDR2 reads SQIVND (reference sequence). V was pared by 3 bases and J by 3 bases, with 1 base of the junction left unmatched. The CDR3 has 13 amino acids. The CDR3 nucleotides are TGTGCCAGTAGTATTGGGACAGGCTACGAGCAGTACTTC. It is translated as CASSIGTGYEQYF.

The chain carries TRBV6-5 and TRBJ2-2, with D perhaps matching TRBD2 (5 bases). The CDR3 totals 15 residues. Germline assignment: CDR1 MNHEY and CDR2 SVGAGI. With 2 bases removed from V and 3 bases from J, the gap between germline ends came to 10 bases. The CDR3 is CASSYGRGYTGELFF. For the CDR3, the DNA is TGTGCCAGCAGTTACGGGCGAGGGTACACCGGGGAGCTGTTTTTT.

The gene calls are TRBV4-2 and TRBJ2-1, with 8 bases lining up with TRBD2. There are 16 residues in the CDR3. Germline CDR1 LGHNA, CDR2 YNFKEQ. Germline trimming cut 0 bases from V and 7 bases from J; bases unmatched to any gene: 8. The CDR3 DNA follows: TGTGCCAGCAGCCAAGATTCCCAGCGGGGGAGGAATGAGCAGTTCTTC. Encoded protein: CASSQDSQRGRNEQFF.

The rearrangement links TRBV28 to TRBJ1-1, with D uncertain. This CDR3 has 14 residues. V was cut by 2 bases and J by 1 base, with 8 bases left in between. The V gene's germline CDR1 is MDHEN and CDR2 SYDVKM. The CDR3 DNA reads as TGTGCCAGCAGTTTAGCAGGAGGGAACACTGAAGCTTTCTTT. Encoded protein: CASSLAGGNTEAFF.

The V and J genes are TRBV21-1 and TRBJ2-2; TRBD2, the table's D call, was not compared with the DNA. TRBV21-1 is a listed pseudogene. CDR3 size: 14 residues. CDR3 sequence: CASSGTGVSGELFF. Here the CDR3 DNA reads TGTGCCAGCAGCGGAACGGGAGTTAGCGGGGAGCTGTTTTTT.

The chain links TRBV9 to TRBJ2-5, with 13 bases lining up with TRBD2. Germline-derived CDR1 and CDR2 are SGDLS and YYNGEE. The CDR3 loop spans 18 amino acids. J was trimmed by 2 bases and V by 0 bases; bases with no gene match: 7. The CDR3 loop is CASSVVGLAGDPQETQYF. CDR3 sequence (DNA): TGTGCCAGCAGCGTAGTTGGACTAGCGGGGGACCCGCAAGAGACCCAGTACTTC.

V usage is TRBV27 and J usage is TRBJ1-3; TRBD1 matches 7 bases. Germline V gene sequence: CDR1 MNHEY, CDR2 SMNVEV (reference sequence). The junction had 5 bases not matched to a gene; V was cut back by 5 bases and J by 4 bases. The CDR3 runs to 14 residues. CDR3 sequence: CASSPTGRGNTIYF. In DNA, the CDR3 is TGTGCCAGCAGTCCGACAGGGAGAGGAAACACCATATATTTT.

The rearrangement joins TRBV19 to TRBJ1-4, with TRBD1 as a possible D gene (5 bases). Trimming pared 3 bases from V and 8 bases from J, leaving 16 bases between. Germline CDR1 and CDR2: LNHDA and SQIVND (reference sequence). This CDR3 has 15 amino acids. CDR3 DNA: TGTGCCAGTAGTATTGACGGGGGGTTTAGAGAAAAACTGTTTTTT. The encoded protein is CASSIDGGFREKLFF.

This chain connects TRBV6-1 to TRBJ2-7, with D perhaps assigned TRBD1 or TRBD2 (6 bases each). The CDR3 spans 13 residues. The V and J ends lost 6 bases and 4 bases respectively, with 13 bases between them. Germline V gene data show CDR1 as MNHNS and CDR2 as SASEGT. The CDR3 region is CASSEGGRYEQYF. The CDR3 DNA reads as TGTGCCAGCAGCGAGGGGGGAAGATACGAGCAGTACTTC.